This T cell receptor beta chain stems from a study of blood T cell repertoires in COVID-19. Across the whole study: The study drew acute and convalescent COVID-19 samples from the United States, Italy and Spain.

CDR1 is LGHDT and CDR2 is YNNKEL in the germline V gene (reference sequence). The CDR3 loop spans 16 amino acids. The ends were cut back, 4 bases at V and 1 base at J, with 15 bases in the middle. Original processing notes: Quantification of nucleated cells was approximated via reference gene primer amplification. Libraries were prepared by immunoSEQ multiplex PCR; TCRdb keeps only in-frame clonotypes and omits some of them. The V and J calls and clone size come from that table; D and trimming were worked out from the DNA. The repertoire holds tens of thousands of clones, about 86% seen once, with approximately 21% in the top ten.

This clonotype was obtained from an elderly woman in a cohort sampled during active or convalescent COVID-19. The chain combines TRBV3-1 (or the pseudogene TRBV3-2) with TRBJ2-3; perhaps TRBD2 as D (5 bases). The sample taken for sequencing was peripheral blood. The CDR3 DNA sequence: TGTGCCAGCAGCCCCTCGCAATGGCGGGGCACAGATACGCAGTATTTT. Translating gives CASSPSQWRGTDTQYF.